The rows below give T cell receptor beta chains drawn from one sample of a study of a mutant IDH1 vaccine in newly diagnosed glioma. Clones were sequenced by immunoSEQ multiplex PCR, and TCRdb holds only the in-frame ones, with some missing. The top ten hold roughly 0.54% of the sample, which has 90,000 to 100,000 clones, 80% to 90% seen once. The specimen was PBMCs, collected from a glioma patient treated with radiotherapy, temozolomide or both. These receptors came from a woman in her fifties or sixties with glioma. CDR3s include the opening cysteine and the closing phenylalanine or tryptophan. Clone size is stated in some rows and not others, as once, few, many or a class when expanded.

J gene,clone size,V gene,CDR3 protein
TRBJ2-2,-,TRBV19,CASSIVGFGELFF
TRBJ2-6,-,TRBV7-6,CASSLEVSGANVLTF
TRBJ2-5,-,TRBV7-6,CASSTTTGYQETQYF
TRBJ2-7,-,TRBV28,CASSPRGSGLGEQYF
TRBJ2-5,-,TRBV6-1,CASRAGQGVWETQYF
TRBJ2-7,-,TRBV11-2,CASSFRAGGNEQYF
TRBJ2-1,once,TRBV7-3,CASSPLTGEQFF
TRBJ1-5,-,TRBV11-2,CASSFRGDQPQHF
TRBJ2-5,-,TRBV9,CASSAHREAQETQYF
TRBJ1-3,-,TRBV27,CASSPTDRSRNTIYF
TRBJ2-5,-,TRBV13,CASSRMTGVETQYF
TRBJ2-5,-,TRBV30,CAWDRQGIQETQYF
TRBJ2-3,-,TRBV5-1,CASSGLTGFLASSTDTQYF
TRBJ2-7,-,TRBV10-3,CAISGGTTIYEQYF
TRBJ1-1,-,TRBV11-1,CASSLEDSPLNTEAFF
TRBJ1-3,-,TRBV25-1,CASSTGVGNTIYF
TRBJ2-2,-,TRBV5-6,CASSLPLAGTTGELFF
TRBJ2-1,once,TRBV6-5,CASSYSLLWNNEQFF
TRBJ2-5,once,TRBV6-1,CASRTSGAVQETQYF
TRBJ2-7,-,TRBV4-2,CASSHPGQDSYEQYF
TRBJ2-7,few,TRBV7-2,CASSLGHARNEQYF
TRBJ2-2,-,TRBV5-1,CASSLGPTGELFF
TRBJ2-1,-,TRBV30,CAWSGQLYNEQFF
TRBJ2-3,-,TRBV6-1,CASSALRTSESRDTQYF
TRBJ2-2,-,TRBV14,CASSLLGASGSAGELFF
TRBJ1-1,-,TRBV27,CASSRWVSTEAFF
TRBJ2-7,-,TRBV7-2,CASSLGPTSSYEQYF
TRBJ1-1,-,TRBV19,CASSIGGDSGTTEAFF
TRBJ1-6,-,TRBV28,CASRLGTAYNSPLHF
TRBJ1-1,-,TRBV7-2,CASSLVSGDTEAFF
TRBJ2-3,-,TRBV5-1,CASSPGQGGSDTQYF
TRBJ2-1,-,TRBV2,CASSAPSGSQFF
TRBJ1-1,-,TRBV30,CAWSVGPNTEAFF
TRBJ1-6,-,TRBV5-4,CASSLNGLYNSPLHF
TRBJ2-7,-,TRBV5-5,CASRDGTGPYEQYF
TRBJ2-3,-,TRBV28,CASSGLLDTQYF
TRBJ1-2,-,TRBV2,CASSDPEGVPYGYTF
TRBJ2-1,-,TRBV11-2,CASSLGRRSYNEQFF
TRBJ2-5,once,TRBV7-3,CASSLTGGNRGLQETQYF
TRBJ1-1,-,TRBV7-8,CASSLLPGQAGRHTEAFF
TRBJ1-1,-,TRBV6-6,CASSYRDWGTEAFF
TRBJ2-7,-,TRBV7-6,CASSSGRGAYEQYF
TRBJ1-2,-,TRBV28,CASRSTGVYGYTF
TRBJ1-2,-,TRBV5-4,CASSFRVDYGYTF
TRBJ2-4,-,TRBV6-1,CASSEEGYAKNIQYF
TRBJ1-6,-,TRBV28,CASSWTANSPLHF